The 23 T cell receptor beta chains listed next were all sequenced from one sample in a study of technical replicates of blood from a few donors. Method: immunoSEQ multiplex PCR; TCRdb's copy keeps in-frame clones and lacks some. Of 50,000 to 60,000 clones in the sample, about 94% were seen once. The sequenced material came from PBMCs. These receptor sequences come from a human donor in good health. Some clones in this sample may be carry-over from other donors' samples.

V gene TRBV5-1 combines with J gene TRBJ2-1, with TRBD2 identical over 9 bases. Germline lookup yields CDR1 SGHRS and CDR2 YFSETQ. The CDR3 sequence is 16 residues long. With V trimmed by 2 bases and J by 7 bases, 10 bases remained unmatched. CDR3 bases: TGCGCCAGCAGCTTTAGTGGGACTAGCTGGTTGAATGAGCAGTTCTTC. Translating gives CASSFSGTSWLNEQFF.

The V and J genes are TRBV11-1 and TRBJ2-3, with D possibly matching TRBD2 (5 bases). CDR1 is SGHAT, CDR2 FQDESV, per germline (reference sequence). Trimming pared 3 bases from V and 3 bases from J, leaving 7 bases between. The CDR3 sequence is 13 residues long. DNA of the CDR3: TGTGCCAGCAGCTTCCCGGGGACAGATACGCAGTATTTT. It yields the protein CASSFPGTDTQYF.

The chain links TRBV5-1 to TRBJ2-2, with no clear D. V lost 0 bases, J lost 4 bases, and 7 bases lay in between. In germline, CDR1 is SGHRS, CDR2 YFSETQ. The CDR3 is made up of 14 amino acids. CDR3 sequence reads: CASSLDTTTGELFF. CDR3 in DNA: TGCGCCAGCAGCTTGGACACCACCACCGGGGAGCTGTTTTTT.

The chain joins TRBV11-2 to TRBJ1-1, with a possible D match to TRBD1 (6 bases). This CDR3 is 14 amino acids long. Germline V gene sequence: CDR1 SGHAT, CDR2 FQNNGV. Trimming pared 3 bases from V and 0 bases from J, leaving 8 bases between. CDR3 sequence: CASSLGTLNTEAFF. The CDR3 nucleotides read TGTGCCAGCAGCTTGGGGACACTGAACACTGAAGCTTTCTTT.

CDR3 bases: TGTGCCATCACTCAGGGGGCTGAAGCTAACTATGGCTACACCTTC. This encodes CAITQGAEANYGYTF. V is TRBV10-3 and J is TRBJ1-2; TRBD1 agrees at 8 bases. The V and J ends lost 7 bases and 0 bases, in that order; junction bases with no gene match: 7. The germline V gene encodes CDR1 ENHRY and CDR2 SYGVKD. The CDR3 loop spans 15 amino acids.

CDR3 nucleotides: TGTGCCTGGAGAAAGGGGTCCGGGGAGCTGTTTTTT. It is translated as CAWRKGSGELFF. The chain combines TRBV30 with TRBJ2-2, with D possibly TRBD1 on 5 matching bases. Germline-derived CDR1 and CDR2 are GTSNPN and SVGIG (reference sequence). The CDR3 sequence is 12 residues long. Trimming removed 3 bases at V and 6 bases at J, with 8 bases between.

The CDR3 nucleotides are TGTGCCTGGAGCGGACAGGGGGGGCATGAGCAGTTCTTC. Translated: CAWSGQGGHEQFF. V usage is TRBV30 and J usage is TRBJ2-1; 10 nucleotides match TRBD1. CDR3 length equals 13 residues. CDR1 and CDR2 (germline): GTSNPN, SVGIG (reference sequence). J lost 8 bases, V lost 3 bases, and 4 bases had no gene match.

The V gene is TRBV7-8, the J gene TRBJ2-5; 14 nucleotides align to TRBD2. CDR1 is SGHVS, CDR2 FQNEAQ, per germline. V dropped 3 bases and J dropped 2; count of bases not matched to a gene: 2. The CDR3 totals 16 residues. CDR3: CASSFGLAGGQETQYF. The CDR3 bases are TGTGCCAGCAGCTTCGGACTAGCGGGAGGACAAGAGACCCAGTACTTC.

V usage is TRBV11-2 and J usage is TRBJ2-7; 11 bases match TRBD1. The germline CDR1 and CDR2 sequences are SGHAT and FQNNGV. The CDR3 is 17 amino acids. V was pared by 1 base and J by 2 bases, with 7 bases of the junction left unmatched. CDR3 amino acids: CASSLVRTGGLAYEQYF. In DNA, the CDR3 is TGTGCCAGCAGCTTAGTCAGGACAGGGGGCCTGGCCTACGAGCAGTACTTC.

The chain links TRBV6-6 to TRBJ2-3; TRBD2 agrees at 9 bases. J was trimmed by 6 bases and V by 6 bases; bases with no gene match: 7. The CDR3 runs to 14 residues. Germline-derived CDR1 and CDR2 are MNHNY and SVGAGI (reference sequence). CDR3: CASSRGGATDTQYF. CDR3 bases: TGTGCCAGCAGCCGCGGGGGGGCCACGGATACGCAGTATTTT.

This sequence joins TRBV7-6 and TRBJ2-2, with D maybe TRBD1 (6 bases). The germline gives CDR1 SGHVS, CDR2 FNYEAQ. The CDR3 runs to 16 residues. Trimming stripped 1 base from V and 6 bases from J, with 15 bases between. CDR3 sequence (DNA): TGTGCCAGCAGCTTAGTAGGAGTTTCAGGGGCCGGGGAGCTGTTTTTT. Its translation is CASSLVGVSGAGELFF.

V and J are TRBV9 and TRBJ2-3, with TRBD2 identical over 11 bases. The CDR3 is made up of 15 amino acids. J lost 4 bases, V lost 0 bases, and 1 base had no gene match. Per the germline V gene, CDR1 is SGDLS and CDR2 is YYNGEE. The chain's CDR3 is CASSVGGLAADTQYF. The CDR3 bases are TGTGCCAGCAGCGTAGGGGGACTAGCGGCAGATACGCAGTATTTT.

The chain links TRBV5-6 to TRBJ2-5; 9 bases fit TRBD2. The CDR3 runs to 15 residues. Unmatched junction bases numbered 9, after V lost 4 bases and J lost 5 bases. From germline, CDR1 is SGHDT and CDR2 YYEEEE. The DNA of the CDR3 is TGTGCCAGCAGCCTCCGCGGGGGGGTTTTTGAGACCCAGTACTTC. It yields the protein CASSLRGGVFETQYF.

The rearrangement links TRBV6-1 to TRBJ2-5; D is unresolved. CDR3 length: 11 residues. The germline CDR1 and CDR2 sequences are MNHNS and SASEGT. Trimming removed 11 bases from V and 0 bases from J, with 7 bases in between. The CDR3 bases are TGTGCCTGGCAGGACCAAGAGACCCAGTACTTC. This gives the protein CAWQDQETQYF.

This rearrangement joins TRBV9 to TRBJ2-7, with D perhaps TRBD1 (6 bases). Per the germline V gene, CDR1 is SGDLS and CDR2 is YYNGEE. The CDR3 loop spans 14 amino acids. V was cut by 2 bases and J by 4 bases, with 13 bases left in between. CDR3 region: CASSVDRGQYEQYF. CDR3 coding DNA: TGTGCCAGCAGCGTCGACCGGGGACAATACGAGCAGTACTTC.

This chain links TRBV25-1 with TRBJ2-1, with TRBD1 matching 12 bases. Germline assignment: CDR1 MGHDK and CDR2 SYGVNS. The V gene end was trimmed by 3 bases and the J gene end by 8 bases; junction bases not matched to a gene: 11. The CDR3 has 17 residues. CDR3: CASSEPPKGQGAHEQFF. In nucleotides, the CDR3 is TGTGCCAGCAGTGAGCCCCCGAAGGGACAGGGGGCTCATGAGCAGTTCTTC.

The chain combines TRBV2 with TRBJ2-7; 13 bases line up with TRBD2. The trim removed 11 bases at V and 3 bases at J, leaving 13 bases unmatched. The CDR3 is 16 amino acids. Germline lookup yields CDR1 SNHLY and CDR2 FYNNEI. The CDR3 here is CAEGAGLAGESYEQYF. CDR3 bases: TGTGCCGAGGGGGCAGGACTAGCGGGAGAAAGCTACGAGCAGTACTTC.

This CDR3 is CASLLEERNTEAFF. The CDR3 bases are TGTGCCTCCCTCTTGGAGGAGAGGAACACTGAAGCTTTCTTT. The chain combines TRBV2 with TRBJ1-1; D gene unclear. Germline CDR1 and CDR2: SNHLY and FYNNEI. V was trimmed by 11 bases and J by 1 base, leaving 17 bases between them. The CDR3 covers 14 residues. Full variable domain (outside the CDR3, taken from reference TRBV2 and TRBJ1-1): EPEVTQTPSHQVTQMGQEVILRCVPISNHLYFYWYRQILGQKVEFLVSFYNNEISEKSEIFDDQFSVERPDGSNFTLKIRSTKLEDSAMYFCASLLEERNTEAFFGQGTRLTVV.

V is TRBV19 and J is TRBJ2-7; 7 positions agree with TRBD2. The CDR3 is 14 residues long. J was trimmed by 4 bases and V by 4 bases; bases with no gene match: 7. In germline, CDR1 is LNHDA, CDR2 SQIVND (reference sequence). CDR3 DNA: TGTGCCAGTAGTAATCAGCGGGATAGTTACGAGCAGTACTTC. Its translation: CASSNQRDSYEQYF.

J is TRBJ2-7 and V is TRBV7-2; 12 positions match TRBD2. The ends lost 5 bases at V and 1 base at J; junction bases unmatched: 6. The CDR3 totals 16 residues. The germline V gene has CDR1 SGHTA and CDR2 FQGNSA. The CDR3 loop is CASSPSSGGASYEQYF. In DNA, the CDR3 is TGTGCCAGCAGCCCCTCTAGCGGGGGGGCGTCCTACGAGCAGTACTTC.

The rearrangement links TRBV20-1 to TRBJ2-3, with D maybe TRBD1 (5 bases). Per the germline V gene, CDR1 is DFQATT and CDR2 is SNEGSKA (reference sequence). Trimming shortened V by 6 bases and J by 11 bases, and 15 bases separated the two germline ends. The CDR3 runs 11 residues. CDR3 bases: TGCAGTGCCACAACAGGCGTGCTGCAGTATTTT. Its protein product is CSATTGVLQYF.

The CDR3 nucleotides read TGTGCCAGCAGCTCCTCTCCAGGGGAGACCCAGTACTTC. As protein: CASSSSPGETQYF. This chain links TRBV7-2 with TRBJ2-5; tentative D call: TRBD1 (5 bases). Germline V gene lookup returns CDR1 SGHTA and CDR2 FQGNSA. V was clipped by 4 bases and J by 5 bases, with 11 bases between them. This CDR3 has 13 residues.

The chain is built from TRBV5-4 and TRBJ2-2, with no clear D. Germline assignment: CDR1 SGHNT and CDR2 YYREEE (reference sequence). V lost 2 bases, J lost 1 base, and 15 bases lay in between. The length of the CDR3 is 17 residues. The CDR3 bases are TGTGCCAGCAGCTTTTCAGCAGGCTACTTGAACACCGGGGAGCTGTTTTTT. Translated, it gives CASSFSAGYLNTGELFF.